This entry describes one TCR beta chain. The antigen remains undetermined. The PCR had 60 Vbeta and 13 Jbeta primers. Here immunoSEQ multiplex PCR was the method, and the copy in TCRdb shows in-frame clones only, minus some. Seen here are 100,000 to 150,000 clones, less than 85% observed once, and the top ten hold over 2%. The data belong to a study of cytomegalovirus exposure and HLA in healthy donors. Study-wide points: The majority of CMV-associated TCR beta chains were reported as apparently HLA-restricted in a later analysis.

Trimming cost V 5 bases and J 1 base, with 9 bases left between them. The CDR3 has 14 amino acids. The germline V gene has CDR1 MGHDK and CDR2 SYGVNS. The origin of this receptor is a man under 40 in good health and CMV-seronegative. The chain couples TRBV25-1 to TRBJ2-1; maybe TRBD2 (6 bases). What was sequenced was PBMCs. CDR3 loop: CASSKEGSYNEQFF. In nucleotides, the CDR3 is TGTGCCAGCAGTAAGGAGGGATCCTACAATGAGCAGTTCTTC.